The 17 T cell receptor beta chains reported below all come from one sample, sequenced in a study of CD8 T cells in Susac syndrome. Reverse transcription of about 0.5 to 1 ug RNA was carried out with random hexamers. MiXCR was run by TCRdb on the immunoSEQ multiplex PCR reads, yielding one entry per CDR3 protein. Among some 170,000 distinct CDR3 sequences listed, over 85% were seen once. Sequenced sample: CD4+ T cells from PBMCs. All receptors come from a human donor in good health.

V usage is TRBV20-1 and J usage is TRBJ1-2; 8 bases are shared with TRBD1. Germline-derived CDR1 and CDR2 are DFQATT and SNEGSKA (reference sequence). This CDR3 has 12 amino acids. J was trimmed by 9 bases and V by 3 bases; bases with no gene match: 6. The CDR3 reads CSASPGQASYTF. DNA of the CDR3: TGCAGTGCTAGCCCGGGACAGGCCAGCTACACCTTC.

V usage is TRBV10-2 and J usage is TRBJ2-3; D remains unclear. The CDR3 runs 12 residues. V lost 0 bases and J 6 bases, leaving 4 bases between the germline ends. Germline V gene data show CDR1 as WSHSY and CDR2 as SAAADI. The CDR3 DNA sequence: TGCGCCAGCAGTGAGTCGGGGGATACGCAGTATTTT. Amino acid sequence: CASSESGDTQYF.

The rearrangement links TRBV24-1 to TRBJ2-3; D gene unclear. The CDR3 sequence is 14 residues long. The germline V gene has CDR1 KGHDR and CDR2 SFDVKD. V lost 9 bases to trimming and J lost 5 bases, with 17 bases between them. CDR3 in DNA: TGTGCCACCTCCCCTGGCACCCAGCGAGATACGCAGTATTTT. Translation: CATSPGTQRDTQYF.

The V call is TRBV29-1, the J call TRBJ1-3; D not certain. Germline V lookup: CDR1 SQVTM, CDR2 ANQGSEA. V shed 7 bases and J shed 3 bases, with 7 bases lying between them. The CDR3 is 11 amino acids. The CDR3 sequence is CSASVGNTIYF. CDR3 nucleotides: TGCAGCGCCAGTGTTGGAAACACCATATATTTT. Drawing the rest from reference TRBV29-1 and TRBJ1-3, the complete variable domain is SAVISQKPSRDICQRGTSLTIQCQVDSQVTMMFWYRQQPGQSLTLIATANQGSEATYESGFVIDKFPISRPNLTFSTLTVSNMSPEDSSIYLCSASVGNTIYFGEGSWLTVV.

The J gene is TRBJ2-5, the V gene TRBV5-6; 7 bases align to TRBD1. The CDR3 is 14 amino acids. Germline CDR1 and CDR2: SGHDT and YYEEEE. The V segment lost 4 bases and the J segment 4 bases; nucleotides outside the gene matches: 7. The DNA for the CDR3 is TGTGCCAGCAGCCCGGGACAGCGTGTAGAGACCCAGTACTTC. Translating it yields CASSPGQRVETQYF.

The V gene is TRBV4-2, the J gene TRBJ2-4, with 15 positions matching TRBD2. CDR1 LGHNA and CDR2 YNFKEQ come from the germline V gene. Trimming at V came to 10 bases and at J to 4 bases, leaving 11 bases not matched to a gene. The CDR3 covers 17 residues. The DNA for the CDR3 is TGTGCCACCACACCAGGACTAGCGGGGGGGCTAAAAAACATTCAGTACTTC. Its translation is CATTPGLAGGLKNIQYF.

The chain links TRBV9 to TRBJ2-7; TRBD1 aligns across 7 bases. Germline values: CDR1 SGDLS, CDR2 YYNGEE. With V trimmed by 7 bases and J by 4 bases, 8 bases remained unmatched. The CDR3 loop spans 13 amino acids. The CDR3 loop reads CASPPRQGYEQYF. DNA for the CDR3: TGTGCCAGCCCCCCGCGACAGGGTTACGAGCAGTACTTC.

This chain uses TRBV5-1 with TRBJ2-5; TRBD2 is a possible D gene (6 bases). The V end lost 1 base, the J end lost 0 bases, and 13 bases lay between the germline ends. The CDR3 covers 16 residues. The germline CDR1 and CDR2 sequences are SGHRS and YFSETQ. The CDR3 DNA sequence: TGCGCCAGCAGCTTGAACAAGGAGGGGTACCAAGAGACCCAGTACTTC. The encoded protein is CASSLNKEGYQETQYF. Filled out from reference TRBV5-1 and TRBJ2-5, the complete variable domain reads KAGVTQTPRYLIKTRGQQVTLSCSPISGHRSVSWYQQTPGQGLQFLFEYFSETQRNKGNFPGRFSGRQFSNSRSEMNVSTLELGDSALYLCASSLNKEGYQETQYFGPGTRLLVL.

This chain joins TRBV5-1 and TRBJ1-6; unclear D gene. There are 15 residues in the CDR3. The V gene lost 0 bases and the J gene lost 7 bases, with 11 bases spanning the gap. CDR1 and CDR2 from the germline V gene are SGHRS and YFSETQ. CDR3 nucleotide sequence: TGCGCCAGCAGCTTGGTGGGCAGTGTAAATTCACCCCTCCACTTT. This translates into CASSLVGSVNSPLHF.

V gene TRBV7-9 combines with J gene TRBJ1-4; possibly TRBD1 for D (5 bases). The V gene's germline CDR1 is SEHNR and CDR2 FQNEAQ (reference sequence). The CDR3 contains 16 residues. Trimming shortened V by 6 bases and J by 3 bases, and 17 bases separated the two germline ends. The CDR3 coding sequence is TGTGCCAGCAGAGAGCAGGGAGGGTCGGCTAATGAAAAACTGTTTTTT. It specifies CASREQGGSANEKLFF.

Here the CDR3 DNA reads TGCGCCAGCAGTGACAAGGGACAGGGGGCTGGCGAGCAGTACTTC. As protein: CASSDKGQGAGEQYF. This sequence joins TRBV10-2 and TRBJ2-7, with 12 positions matching TRBD1. The CDR3 extends over 15 amino acids. Trimming at V came to 3 bases and at J to 6 bases, leaving 6 bases not matched to a gene. Per the germline V gene, CDR1 is WSHSY and CDR2 is SAAADI.

V usage is TRBV23-1 and J usage is TRBJ1-1; D is unclear. TRBV23-1 is classed as an ORF, of uncertain function. CDR3 size: 14 residues. The ends were cut back, 0 bases at V and 8 bases at J, with 13 bases in the middle. Here the CDR3 reads CASSQSSDGEEAFF. CDR3 DNA sequence: TGCGCCAGCAGTCAATCCTCGGACGGGGAAGAAGCTTTCTTT.

This clonotype appeared once. The chain joins TRBV7-3 to TRBJ2-7; no clear D. The CDR3 length is 15 residues. Germline V gene data show CDR1 as SGHTA and CDR2 as FQGTGA. V was cut by 1 base and J by 2 bases, with 12 bases left in between. The CDR3 loop reads CASSLRVAETYEQYF. CDR3 in DNA: TGTGCCAGCAGCTTAAGGGTTGCGGAAACCTACGAGCAGTACTTC.

The chain links TRBV4-1 to TRBJ2-5, with 8 positions matching TRBD1. The germline gives CDR1 MGHRA, CDR2 YSYEKL. V was clipped by 2 bases and J by 5 bases; unmatched bases: 7. The CDR3 has 15 residues. The CDR3 nucleotides read TGCGCCAGCAGCCAACCGGACAGGGAGGCGGAGACCCAGTACTTC. Translating gives CASSQPDREAETQYF.

The count of this clonotype is one. The V gene is TRBV6-2 or TRBV6-3, the J gene TRBJ2-5, with D maybe TRBD2 (5 bases). Germline V CDR1 and CDR2: MNHEY, SVGEGT. V was cut by 5 bases and J by 7 bases, with 11 bases left in between. The CDR3 is 12 residues long. CDR3: CASSQPGVTQYF. Written as DNA, the CDR3 is TGTGCCAGCAGTCAACCCGGGGTGACCCAGTACTTC.

V is TRBV20-1 and J is TRBJ2-3; 12 bases map to TRBD2. Trimming at V came to 6 bases and at J to 6 bases, leaving 10 bases not matched to a gene. The CDR3 covers 15 residues. Germline V CDR1 and CDR2: DFQATT, SNEGSKA (reference sequence). CDR3 DNA: TGCAGTGCAGAACCACTAGCGGGGGGCTCTGATACGCAGTATTTT. Translation: CSAEPLAGGSDTQYF.

V gene TRBV2 combines with J gene TRBJ2-7, with D possibly being TRBD1 or TRBD2 (5 bases each). Germline CDR1 is SNHLY and CDR2 is FYNNEI. Trimming left V 9 bases short and J 6 bases short, with 18 bases between. CDR3 length: 13 residues. For the CDR3, the DNA is TGTGCCAGTGCCGGGACCACGGATCGCGAGCAGTACTTC. Its protein is CASAGTTDREQYF.